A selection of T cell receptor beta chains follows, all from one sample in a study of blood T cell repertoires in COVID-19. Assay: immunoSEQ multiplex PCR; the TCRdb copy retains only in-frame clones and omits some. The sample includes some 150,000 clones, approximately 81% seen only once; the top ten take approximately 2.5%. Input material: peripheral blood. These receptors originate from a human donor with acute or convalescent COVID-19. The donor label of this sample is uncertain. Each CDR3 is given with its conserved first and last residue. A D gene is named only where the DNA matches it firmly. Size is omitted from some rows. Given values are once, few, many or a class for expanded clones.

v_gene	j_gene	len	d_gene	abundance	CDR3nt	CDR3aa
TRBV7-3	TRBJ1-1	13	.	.	TGTGCCAGCAGCTTAAACAGTAACACTGAAGCTTTCTTT	CASSLNSNTEAFF
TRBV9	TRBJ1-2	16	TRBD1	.	TGTGCCAGCAGCCCTCAGGACAGGGGGCGCAGCTATGGCTACACCTTC	CASSPQDRGRSYGYTF
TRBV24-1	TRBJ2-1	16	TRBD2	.	TGTGCCACCAGTGCAAACGGACTAGCGGTAAACAATGAGCAGTTCTTC	CATSANGLAVNNEQFF
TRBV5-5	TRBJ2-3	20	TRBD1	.	TGTGCCAGCAGCTTGGAGGGACAGGGGGTAGTAGTCGGGAGGACAGATACGCAGTATTTT	CASSLEGQGVVVGRTDTQYF
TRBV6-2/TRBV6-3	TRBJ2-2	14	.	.	TGTGCCAGCAGTCTGTCGGGAACCACCGGGGAGCTGTTTTTT	CASSLSGTTGELFF
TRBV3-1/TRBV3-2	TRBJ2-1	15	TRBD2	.	TGTGCCAGCAGCCCGAATAGCGGGAGGGCCGGTGAGCAGTTCTTC	CASSPNSGRAGEQFF
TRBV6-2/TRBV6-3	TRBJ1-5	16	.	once	TGTGCCAGCAGTTACTCGCGTTCGGGTAGCAATCAGCCCCAGCATTTT	CASSYSRSGSNQPQHF
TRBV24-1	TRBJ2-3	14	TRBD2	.	TGTGCCACCAGTGATACGGGGGGGGCGGATACGCAGTATTTT	CATSDTGGADTQYF
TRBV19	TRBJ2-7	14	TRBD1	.	TGTGCCAGTAGCCGATGGACAGGGATCAGCGAGCAGTACTTC	CASSRWTGISEQYF
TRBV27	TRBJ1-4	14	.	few	TGTGCCAGCAGGCGTCGAGGGCAAAATGAAAAACTGTTTTTT	CASRRRGQNEKLFF
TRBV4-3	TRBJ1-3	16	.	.	TGCGCCAGCAGCCCCGAGTTAGGAGTCTCTGGAAACACCATATATTTT	CASSPELGVSGNTIYF
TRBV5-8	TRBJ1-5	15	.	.	TGTGCCAGCAGCACATTAAGGGGGAGCAATCAGCCCCAGCATTTT	CASSTLRGSNQPQHF
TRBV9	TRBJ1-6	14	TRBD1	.	TGTGCCAGCAGCCCCGGACAGGTTTCGTCACCCCTCCACTTT	CASSPGQVSSPLHF
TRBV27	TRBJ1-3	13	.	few	TGTGCCAGCAGTTCCACCGAGAGGGACACCATATATTTT	CASSSTERDTIYF
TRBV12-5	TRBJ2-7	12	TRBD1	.	TGTGCTAGTGGTTTGGGACAGGGGGAGCAGTACTTC	CASGLGQGEQYF
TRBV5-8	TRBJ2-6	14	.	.	TGTGCCAGCAGCTTGGCCTCCGGGGCCAACGTCCTGACTTTC	CASSLASGANVLTF
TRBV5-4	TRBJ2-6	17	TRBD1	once	TGTGCCAGCAGCTTGGGACAGGGTCGGACTGGGGCCAACGTCCTGACTTTC	CASSLGQGRTGANVLTF
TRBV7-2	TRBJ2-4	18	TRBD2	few	TGTGCCAGCAGCTTAGGAGGGACTAGCGGGGTAGCCAAAAACATTCAGTACTTC	CASSLGGTSGVAKNIQYF
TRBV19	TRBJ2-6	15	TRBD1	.	TGTGCCAGTAGTCCCCAGGGGGCTGGGGCCAACGTCCTGACTTTC	CASSPQGAGANVLTF
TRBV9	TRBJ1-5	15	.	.	TGTGCCAGCAGCGTAGATCCAGGGTCCAATCAGCCCCAGCATTTT	CASSVDPGSNQPQHF
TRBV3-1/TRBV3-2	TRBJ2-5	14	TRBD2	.	TGTGCCAGCAGCCAAATAGCGGGAGGGGAGACCCAGTACTTC	CASSQIAGGETQYF
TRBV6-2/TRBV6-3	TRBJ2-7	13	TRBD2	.	TGTGCCAGCAGTTACGCGGGGGGTTACGAGCAGTACTTC	CASSYAGGYEQYF
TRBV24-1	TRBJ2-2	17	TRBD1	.	TGTGCCACCAGTGATTTGTCCGGGACAGGAAACACCGGGGAGCTGTTTTTT	CATSDLSGTGNTGELFF
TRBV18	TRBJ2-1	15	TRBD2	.	TGTGCCAGCTCACCAGAGCGGGGATGGGACAATGAGCAGTTCTTC	CASSPERGWDNEQFF
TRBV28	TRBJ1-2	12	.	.	TGTGCCAGCAGGCAGGGTAGCTATGGCTACACCTTC	CASRQGSYGYTF
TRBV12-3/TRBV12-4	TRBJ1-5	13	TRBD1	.	TGTGCCAGCAAGGGACAGTCGAATCAGCCCCAGCATTTT	CASKGQSNQPQHF
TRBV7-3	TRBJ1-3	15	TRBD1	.	TGTGCCAGCAGCCTCAACGGACAGGGCCAAAACACCATATATTTT	CASSLNGQGQNTIYF
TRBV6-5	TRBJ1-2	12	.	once	TGTGCCAGCAGTCCAGGGCCCTATGGCTACACCTTC	CASSPGPYGYTF
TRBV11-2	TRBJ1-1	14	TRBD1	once	TGTGCCAGCACCAGGGGGCGGTTGAACACTGAAGCTTTCTTT	CASTRGRLNTEAFF
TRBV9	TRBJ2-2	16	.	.	TGTGCCAGCAGCGTAAGCCAAGGGGCAAACACCGGGGAGCTGTTTTTT	CASSVSQGANTGELFF
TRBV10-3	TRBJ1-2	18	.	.	TGTGCCATCAGTGAGTCAATCAGTAGGGCGGACTCTAACTATGGCTACACCTTC	CAISESISRADSNYGYTF
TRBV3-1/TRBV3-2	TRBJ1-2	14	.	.	TGTGCCAGCAGCCAAGATACGACAGCCTATGGCTACACCTTC	CASSQDTTAYGYTF
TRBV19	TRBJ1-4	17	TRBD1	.	TGTGCCAGTATGGGTCTGACAGGGGGCGACGCTAATGAAAAACTGTTTTTT	CASMGLTGGDANEKLFF
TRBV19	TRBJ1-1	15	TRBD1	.	TGTGCCAGTAGTATCGGGGGGACAGGGGGCTCCCAAGCTTTCTTT	CASSIGGTGGSQAFF
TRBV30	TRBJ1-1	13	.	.	TGTGCCTGGAGGATCGGTCTGAACACTGAAGCTTTCTTT	CAWRIGLNTEAFF
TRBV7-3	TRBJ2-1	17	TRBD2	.	TGTGCCAGCAGCCCCCCCGGGGGTAGCGGGGGGGCTCATGAGCAGTTCTTC	CASSPPGGSGGAHEQFF
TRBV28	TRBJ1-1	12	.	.	TGTGCCAGCAGTGGGGAGGGCACTGAAGCTTTCTTT	CASSGEGTEAFF
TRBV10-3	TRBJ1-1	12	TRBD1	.	TGTGCCTCCCGGGACAGTGACACTGAAGCTTTCTTT	CASRDSDTEAFF
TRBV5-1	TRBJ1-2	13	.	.	TGCGCCAGCAGCCTCACAGAGAACTATGGCTACACCTTC	CASSLTENYGYTF
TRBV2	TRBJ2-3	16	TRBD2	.	TGTGCCAGCAGTGAATGGGATAGCGGGGGCACAGATACGCAGTATTTT	CASSEWDSGGTDTQYF
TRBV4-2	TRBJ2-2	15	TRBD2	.	TGTGCCGGGGGTTCGGCGGGAGAATCGGCCGGGGAGCTGTTTTTT	CAGGSAGESAGELFF
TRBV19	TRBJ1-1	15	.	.	TGTGCCAGTAGTCCGAAGCCCCAGGGGAACACTGAAGCTTTCTTT	CASSPKPQGNTEAFF